A selection of T cell receptor beta chains follows, all from one sample in a study of T-cell reconstitution after alpha-beta-depleted transplantation in children. TCRdb analysed the PCR reads with MiXCR anew, one entry per CDR3 protein. The sample lists about 600,000 distinct CDR3 sequences, approximately 13% occurring once. The sequencing here drew on PBMCs, mostly from graft donor cells, taken 360 days after TCRalphabeta/CD19-depleted stem cell transplant. These receptors were taken from a male patient younger than 18 who had a stem cell transplant for acute myeloid leukemia, so the T cells may come from the graft donor. CDR3s include the opening cysteine and the closing phenylalanine or tryptophan. Fields, in order: clone size, D gene, J gene, V gene, CDR3 protein, CDR3 DNA. A D gene is named only where the DNA matches it firmly. Size values are once, few and many counts, or a class for expanded clones, and some rows have none.

clone size: few; D gene: TRBD1; J gene: TRBJ1-1; V gene: TRBV29-1; CDR3 protein: CSVLLRQGRAFF; CDR3 DNA: TGCAGCGTCCTTCTCCGACAGGGCCGGGCTTTCTTT
clone size: NA; D gene: TRBD2; J gene: TRBJ2-1; V gene: TRBV4-3; CDR3 protein: CASSQDPIAGGYNEQFF; CDR3 DNA: TGCGCCAGCAGCCAAGATCCTATAGCGGGAGGGTACAATGAGCAGTTCTTC
clone size: few; D gene: TRBD2; J gene: TRBJ2-3; V gene: TRBV4-3; CDR3 protein: CASPKLAGVEDTQYF; CDR3 DNA: TGCGCCAGCCCGAAACTAGCGGGAGTCGAAGATACGCAGTATTTT
clone size: NA; D gene: NA; J gene: TRBJ2-5; V gene: TRBV21-1; CDR3 protein: CASSPSQGYLPTQYF; CDR3 DNA: TGTGCCAGCAGCCCCTCCCAGGGCTACCTCCCGACCCAGTACTTC
clone size: NA; D gene: NA; J gene: TRBJ2-1; V gene: TRBV11-2; CDR3 protein: CASSQLANEQFF; CDR3 DNA: TGTGCCAGCAGCCAACTAGCAAATGAGCAGTTCTTC
clone size: few; D gene: TRBD1; J gene: TRBJ2-7; V gene: TRBV6-1; CDR3 protein: CASSIDRGPSYEQYF; CDR3 DNA: TGTGCCAGCAGCATCGACAGGGGGCCTTCCTACGAGCAGTACTTC
clone size: few; D gene: NA; J gene: TRBJ2-5; V gene: TRBV28; CDR3 protein: CASTSGGETQYF; CDR3 DNA: TGTGCCAGCACCTCCGGGGGAGAGACCCAGTACTTC
clone size: few; D gene: NA; J gene: TRBJ2-2; V gene: TRBV7-9; CDR3 protein: CASSLYPLNTGELFF; CDR3 DNA: TGTGCCAGCAGCTTGTATCCCCTAAACACCGGGGAGCTGTTTTTT
clone size: few; D gene: NA; J gene: TRBJ2-1; V gene: TRBV7-3; CDR3 protein: CASSPRAGGNEQFF; CDR3 DNA: TGTGCCAGCAGCCCAAGGGCCGGTGGGAATGAGCAGTTCTTC
clone size: few; D gene: NA; J gene: TRBJ2-7; V gene: TRBV28; CDR3 protein: CASCPGASVDEQYF; CDR3 DNA: TGTGCCAGCTGTCCGGGAGCCTCTGTGGACGAGCAGTACTTC
clone size: NA; D gene: TRBD1; J gene: TRBJ2-7; V gene: TRBV27; CDR3 protein: CASGTGTGNPYPYEQYF; CDR3 DNA: TGTGCCAGTGGGACCGGGACAGGGAACCCCTATCCCTACGAGCAGTACTTC
clone size: few; D gene: NA; J gene: TRBJ2-7; V gene: TRBV12-3/TRBV12-4; CDR3 protein: CASSPVSGLSYEQYF; CDR3 DNA: TGTGCCAGCAGTCCAGTGAGCGGCCTCTCCTACGAGCAGTACTTC
clone size: few; D gene: NA; J gene: TRBJ1-1; V gene: TRBV11-1; CDR3 protein: CASTRREEAFF; CDR3 DNA: TGTGCCAGTACAAGACGAGAGGAAGCTTTCTTT
clone size: NA; D gene: NA; J gene: TRBJ2-7; V gene: TRBV29-1; CDR3 protein: CSVSGVRGDEQYF; CDR3 DNA: TGCAGCGTTAGCGGAGTCCGAGGAGACGAGCAGTACTTC
clone size: many; D gene: TRBD1; J gene: TRBJ1-3; V gene: TRBV28; CDR3 protein: CASSQQTGGLGGNTIYF; CDR3 DNA: TGTGCCAGCAGCCAACAGACAGGGGGCTTAGGTGGAAACACCATATATTTT
clone size: NA; D gene: TRBD1; J gene: TRBJ1-1; V gene: TRBV28; CDR3 protein: CASSLSPTGIGNTEAFF; CDR3 DNA: TGTGCCAGCAGTTTATCTCCGACAGGGATTGGGAACACTGAAGCTTTCTTT
clone size: many; D gene: NA; J gene: TRBJ2-7; V gene: TRBV28; CDR3 protein: CASKSGVELYEQYF; CDR3 DNA: TGTGCCAGCAAATCGGGAGTTGAACTCTACGAGCAGTACTTC
clone size: few; D gene: NA; J gene: TRBJ1-4; V gene: TRBV28; CDR3 protein: CASSFGEGNEKLFF; CDR3 DNA: TGTGCCAGCAGTTTCGGGGAAGGGAATGAAAAACTGTTTTTT
clone size: few; D gene: NA; J gene: TRBJ1-2; V gene: TRBV27; CDR3 protein: CASSPQEGNYGYTF; CDR3 DNA: TGTGCCAGCAGTCCCCAGGAAGGAAACTATGGCTACACCTTC
clone size: NA; D gene: NA; J gene: TRBJ1-3; V gene: TRBV20-1; CDR3 protein: CSARAFFVAGNTIYF; CDR3 DNA: TGCAGTGCTAGAGCCTTTTTTGTCGCTGGAAACACCATATATTTT
clone size: NA; D gene: NA; J gene: TRBJ2-7; V gene: TRBV3-1; CDR3 protein: CASSQDRRGEQYF; CDR3 DNA: TGTGCCAGCAGCCAAGATCGGCGGGGCGAGCAGTACTTC
clone size: NA; D gene: NA; J gene: TRBJ2-5; V gene: TRBV4-3; CDR3 protein: CASSQDQTGSYQETQYF; CDR3 DNA: TGCGCCAGCAGCCAAGATCAGACAGGATCGTACCAAGAGACCCAGTACTTC
clone size: NA; D gene: TRBD1; J gene: TRBJ2-3; V gene: TRBV5-1; CDR3 protein: CASSSGTGFRTDTQYF; CDR3 DNA: TGCGCCAGCAGCTCGGGGACAGGGTTTCGCACAGATACGCAGTATTTT
clone size: few; D gene: NA; J gene: TRBJ1-1; V gene: TRBV29-1; CDR3 protein: CSVERRVGDTEAFF; CDR3 DNA: TGCAGCGTTGAAAGGAGGGTCGGGGACACTGAAGCTTTCTTT
clone size: few; D gene: NA; J gene: TRBJ1-1; V gene: TRBV10-3; CDR3 protein: CAISEGPGKTEAFF; CDR3 DNA: TGTGCCATCAGTGAGGGGCCAGGGAAGACTGAAGCTTTCTTT
clone size: NA; D gene: NA; J gene: TRBJ2-1; V gene: TRBV6-2/TRBV6-3; CDR3 protein: CASSTSLGQGGISGALYNEQFF; CDR3 DNA: TGTGCCAGCAGTACCTCCTTGGGACAGGGTGGGATTAGCGGGGCCCTATACAATGAGCAGTTCTTC
clone size: NA; D gene: NA; J gene: TRBJ2-1; V gene: TRBV12-3/TRBV12-4; CDR3 protein: CASSGQNYNEQFF; CDR3 DNA: TGTGCCAGCAGTGGCCAGAACTACAATGAGCAGTTCTTC
clone size: many; D gene: NA; J gene: TRBJ2-1; V gene: TRBV7-3; CDR3 protein: CASSLNYGTSTEQFF; CDR3 DNA: TGTGCCAGCAGCTTAAATTATGGGACATCGACTGAGCAGTTCTTC
clone size: few; D gene: TRBD1; J gene: TRBJ2-7; V gene: TRBV20-1; CDR3 protein: CSARDRGVYEQYF; CDR3 DNA: TGCAGTGCTCGGGACAGGGGGGTCTACGAGCAGTACTTC
clone size: NA; D gene: NA; J gene: TRBJ2-2; V gene: TRBV19; CDR3 protein: CASNGLRGTGELFF; CDR3 DNA: TGTGCCAGTAACGGTCTGAGGGGCACCGGGGAGCTGTTTTTT
clone size: few; D gene: TRBD2; J gene: TRBJ2-7; V gene: TRBV11-1; CDR3 protein: CASSLVRASGAYEQYF; CDR3 DNA: TGTGCCAGCAGCTTAGTACGGGCTAGCGGGGCCTACGAGCAGTACTTC